This T cell receptor beta chain was retrieved from a study of cytomegalovirus exposure and HLA in healthy donors (dated by TCRdb to the late 2010s). Some background on the complete study: In an earlier analysis of some 610 of the donors, 250 to 350 Gb of sequence data and 100 million or so unique TCR beta sequences from about 190 million T cells were reported. An early release covering about 600 HLA-typed donors comprised approximately 290 gigabases of sequencing data and about 90 million unique TCR sequences. Among the 398 genotyped donors, around 81% belonged to the genetic ancestry cluster associated with self-reported Caucasian donors. The study aimed to test whether signatures of past pathogen exposure could be identified by cataloging public T cell receptors. The study profiled the T cell repertoires of hundreds of subjects by immunosequencing and related them to cytomegalovirus serostatus. A separate validation cohort of some 130 different subjects was used in addition to the 666-subject first cohort. To predict cytomegalovirus infection status, the study brought together high-throughput TCR immunosequencing, statistical association of individual TCRs with disease status, and machine learning. In a later analysis, previously published TCR beta repertoires from 666 donors were re-analyzed and high-resolution HLA genotyping was added so that TCR occurrence patterns could be studied. Rather than using new phenotypic data, the later analysis identified candidate immune exposures from TCR beta sequences and from how often those sequences occurred across donors. In an earlier analysis of 550 to 700 of the donors, high-throughput TCR beta sequencing was used to judge whether each TCR beta V gene segment behaved as functional or pseudogenic. Donor age, sex, ethnicity and CMV serostatus were compiled together with the repertoire data. A later genetic analysis took genome-wide SNP genotypes for about three fifths of the roughly 700 donors and used that subset as a discovery cohort. All discovery cohort repertoires had been generated using a single sequencing platform. Both class I and class II loci were covered by HLA typing, at four-digit resolution. Typing coverage varied by locus: roughly 629-630 donors for A, B, C, DRB1 and DQB1; approximately 560 for DQA1; 600 to 610 for DPA1; approximately 450 for DPB1. Because of strong linkage in the cohort, four to six DR-DQ haplotypes were treated as single units for association and clustering. Among 398 genotyped donors of the cohort, an average of 235,054 unique TCR beta nucleotide sequences were sequenced per donor, around 20% of them non-productive. Results the study describes overall, beyond this receptor: The study listed approximately 160 TCR beta chains as associated with cytomegalovirus. While some public TCRs were present in many individuals, most TCR sequences turned up only very rarely across donors. A later analysis found that TCR association rates varied across HLA loci, with DRB1 alleles showing the most associated TCRs and HLA-C alleles the fewest. Broadly in line with IMGT annotations, most TCR beta V segments showed up in productive rearrangements about 87% or about 30% of the time in an earlier analysis of approximately 640 of the donors. A later genetic analysis reported fewer N-insertions in productive TCRs among donors in an Asian-associated ancestry cluster than the roughly 650-donor mean. Because counts were too low, about 15 rarely observed V segments, including chromosome 9 orphons, were left out of the earlier analysis of roughly 600 of the donors. A later analysis found that most CMV-associated TCR beta chains appeared HLA-restricted, with HLA associations seemingly driven largely by CMV exposure. In a later analysis, HLA-associated TCR beta chains showed more clonal expansion and lower generation probabilities than non-associated chains that were equally common. Correlated functional status among segregating V segments might reflect linkage disequilibrium, but an unknown experimental factor could not be ruled out. Only TCR beta chains were sequenced in this cohort, and the absence of alpha or paired-chain data limited detectable features. HLA typing was unavailable for some donors at each locus, so association tests used only the typed subset. The only immune exposure information available for the cohort was CMV serostatus. A later analysis reported that several top co-occurrence clusters appeared linked to parvovirus B19, influenza, CMV and Epstein-Barr virus. When HLA alleles, especially DR and DQ, strongly co-occurred, attributing TCR associations to individual alleles was difficult. The authors suggested that the approach could potentially be generalized to other disease states and immunological phenotypes. In vitro tests confirmed that three of the cytomegalovirus-associated TCR beta chains recognize cytomegalovirus antigens. The classifier was reported to diagnose cytomegalovirus status with high specificity and sensitivity in both the original and validation cohorts. The presence/absence analyses assumed that sequencing depth was roughly uniform across donors, and that assumption may not be true. A cluster of highly shared sequence variants was judged likely to represent a technical artifact of the sequencing pipeline. Because the 87-base-pair reads could not distinguish some IMGT-functional V segments, including TRBV6-2 and TRBV6-3, those segments were excluded. A further reported finding was that TCR beta sequences accurately predicted the HLA-A and HLA-B alleles for most subjects in the first cohort. A later analysis associated 16,951 TCR beta sequences with specific HLA alleles at a false discovery rate of 0.05. A later genetic analysis associated a missense DCLRE1C variant with V-gene and J-gene trimming of TCR beta chains, and an independent cohort replicated the association.

Libraries were made using the immunoSEQ multiplex PCR assay. For the multiplex PCR, a mixture combining 60 forward primers for TCR Vbeta segments and 13 reverse primers for TCR Jbeta segments was used. A multiplex PCR assay on genomic DNA amplified the CDR3 region of rearranged TCR beta genes. On the Illumina HiSeq System, the amplified TCR beta libraries were sequenced as 87-base-pair reads. The authors processed their data as follows. A later analysis tallied 75 million to 95 million unique TCR beta chains across the 666 repertoires, and about 12 million of those chains were shared by two or more donors. To remove PCR and sequencing errors, raw reads were error-corrected and collapsed into unique sequences using a nearest-neighbor algorithm that merged closely related sequences. To assign V, D and J gene segments, CDR3 sequences were aligned to IMGT reference sequences. For a sequence to be retained, at least a six-nucleotide match to both a V gene segment and a J gene segment was required. Rearrangements were called productive when the CDR3 lacked stop codons and stayed in frame with V and J; all others were non-productive. Following IMGT convention, CDR3 was defined as the stretch from the second conserved V-encoded cysteine to the conserved J-encoded phenylalanine. In an earlier analysis of approximately 590 of the donors, sequences lacking an unambiguous match to a single V gene segment were excluded. In an earlier analysis of some 590 of the donors, V segments were called functional above 56.7% productive rearrangements and were called segregating when the between-donor standard deviation exceeded 5%. A statistical classification framework was built for diagnosing cytomegalovirus status from the catalog of TCR beta chain sequences. In a later analysis, TCR nucleotide sequences were compared against IMGT/GENE-DB human TR gene sequences so that V and J genes could be assigned. Using the TCRdist pipeline, a later analysis assigned CDR3 sequences along with most-parsimonious VDJ recombination scenarios. In a later analysis, each TCR beta chain was defined by its CDR3 amino acid sequence together with its V-gene family, and reads lacking a unique V-gene family were excluded. As a way to deal with suspected cross-contamination and a sequencing artifact, a later analysis dropped 592 nucleotide sequences that were highly shared and had low generation probability. In a later analysis, a clonal expansion index was calculated for each public chain from normalized within-repertoire ranks of inferred template counts. A later analysis computed generation probabilities with a VDJ recombination model fitted to out-of-frame rearrangements, and checked the results against IGoR. In a later analysis, TCR-TCR, TCR-HLA and TCR-CMV co-occurrence was scored with hypergeometric tests, and a repertoire-size bias correction was applied to TCR pairs. False discovery rates were estimated in a later analysis by permuting HLA or CMV assignments 20 times. In a later analysis, co-occurring TCRs were grouped using DBSCAN, and TCRdist sequence similarity was added for clustering within HLA-allele-positive subsets. For co-occurrence clustering, repertoires with fewer than 30,000 or more than 120,000 public chains were excluded, along with about five repertoires with anomalous nucleotide sharing. Entries here come from immuneACCESS through TCRdb and include only in-frame sequences with V and J called. Some clones fail to appear in such tables; in the studies checked, an unresolved V gene covers under half of the shortfall, and the cause of the remainder is unknown. From that table come the V and J calls and clone size; the DNA was used to work out D and trimming. Recorded for this sample are about 160,000 clones; approximately 80% of them occurred a single time. Around 5.8% of the sample is taken by the ten largest.

The cohort comprised fewer than 750 healthy bone marrow donors. At the time of sampling, all cohort members were nominally healthy, though unrecorded immune exposures were likely present. The donor was CMV seropositive and belonged to the group of some 290 seropositive cohort members. A peripheral blood sample was collected from each donor, and TCR beta sequencing was performed on peripheral blood mononuclear cells. Genomic DNA extraction from the blood cell samples was performed with the Qiagen DNeasy Blood Extraction Kit. The CDR1 and CDR2 encoded by the germline V gene are LGHNA and YNFKEQ. V is cut back by 4 bases and J by 0 bases, with 9 bases in the junction unmatched. From its cysteine to its phenylalanine, the CDR3 spans 16 amino acids. CDR3 DNA is the only sequence kept; it has 48 bases, read in frame from the first base. Points on this clone: No antigen is known for it. Per-base quality was not reported, and no clone a single base away is much larger than it.

The clonotype was recovered from a male donor in good health and CMV-seropositive. Rearrangement joined TRBV4-2 to TRBJ2-7; a stretch of 7 junction bases matches TRBD2. Sequenced sample: PBMCs. The bases are TGTGCCAGCAGCCCTGCGGGGGAGTCACCCTCCTACGAGCAGTACTTC. Its translation is CASSPAGESPSYEQYF.